One and the same sample provided the 6 T cell receptor beta chains below, sequenced in a study of blood T cells in healthy people across ages. Next came a second PCR, run for about 6 to 11 cycles, which used a sample-barcoded 5' primer along with a J-beta primer mix. MiXCR, applied by TCRdb to the 5' RACE reads, yields one record per CDR3 protein. The data hold under 1 million distinct CDR3 sequences, with roughly 44% observed a single time. Sequenced material: blood. These receptors were collected from a man aged 55-75 years in good health.

J is TRBJ2-1 and V is TRBV9; TRBD1 matches at 9 bases. Trimming took 7 bases from V and 11 from J; bases not matched to a gene: 16. This CDR3 region has 15 residues. The germline gives CDR1 SGDLS, CDR2 YYNGEE. This CDR3 reads CASSEGQGNWNKQFF. The DNA of the CDR3 is TGTGCCAGCTCGGAGGGACAGGGAAATTGGAATAAGCAGTTCTTC. Drawing the rest from reference TRBV9 and TRBJ2-1, the complete variable domain is DSGVTQTPKHLITATGQRVTLRCSPRSGDLSVYWYQQSLDQGLQFLIQYYNGEERAKGNILERFSAQQFPDLHSELNLSSLELGDSALYFCASSEGQGNWNKQFFGPGTRLTVL.

Details on this clonotype: A much larger clone differs from this one at a single base, so this may be a read error. The J gene is TRBJ2-5, the V gene TRBV29-1; TRBD2 matches 8 bases. Germline V gene lookup returns CDR1 SQVTM and CDR2 ANQGSEA. The CDR3 runs 14 residues. The CDR3, as DNA: TGCAGCGCCCCCCTGGGACTAGTTCAAGAGGCCCAGTACTTC. Protein: CSAPLGLVQEAQYF.

The chain joins TRBV20-1 to TRBJ2-7; D is unresolved. Germline V gives CDR1 DFQATT, CDR2 SNEGSKA (reference sequence). The CDR3 loop spans 11 amino acids. The V end lost 4 bases, the J end lost 6 bases, and 10 bases lay between the germline ends. The CDR3 DNA reads TGCAGTGCTACCGACGTGGGCGAGCAGTACTTC. Translation: CSATDVGEQYF.

In its sample, this clonotype was seen once. Here the CDR3 DNA reads TGTGCCAGCAGCGACCCGGGACAGGGTAATGAAAAACTGTTTTTT. Amino acids: CASSDPGQGNEKLFF. The genes are TRBV7-2 and TRBJ1-4; 9 bases align to TRBD1. J lost 4 bases, V lost 5 bases, and 5 bases had no gene match. The CDR3 covers 15 residues. Germline V CDR1 and CDR2: SGHTA, FQGNSA.

A word on this clonotype: A read error may produce the germline difference seen at one junction end. This chain connects TRBV6-5 to TRBJ1-4; TRBD1 might be the D (6 bases). The CDR3 sequence is 16 residues long. CDR1 and CDR2 (germline): MNHEY, SVGAGI. The CDR3 region has the DNA TGTGCCAGCAGCAAGAGGGGTGGACAGCTCGCTGAAAAACCGTTTTTT. It translates to CASSKRGGQLAEKPFF.

The chain joins TRBV11-3 to TRBJ2-5, with a possible D match to TRBD1 (6 bases). The J call could be wrong; TRBJ2-7 is a better fit for the DNA end. The CDR3 totals 13 residues. Germline assignment: CDR1 SGHNT and CDR2 YENEEA. CDR3 nucleotides: TGTGCCAGCAGCCCCACCGGGACACCCGAGCAGTACTTC. It specifies CASSPTGTPEQYF.